A single T cell receptor beta chain is shown here with its context. Its antigen is still unknown. The authors divided CD4+ cells into CD45RA+ naive and CD45RA-negative memory subsets. The data belong to a study of shared clonotypes between healthy human individuals. Germline V gene data show CDR1 as SGHAT and CDR2 as FQNNGV. This CDR3 has 13 residues. With V trimmed by 4 bases and J by 4 bases, 3 bases remained unmatched. Study results and limitations: Clonotypes which were not shared had lower generation probabilities than clonotypes that all four donors shared. Richness estimates generally favored naive over memory subsets.

The assay was immunoSEQ multiplex PCR, and TCRdb's table has in-frame clones only and misses some. In the table there are about 2.4 million clones, around nine tenths of which are singletons. The sample was naive CD4+ T cells sorted from blood. Subset specified: CD45RA+ positively selected. The chain links TRBV11-2 to TRBJ1-1, with TRBD1 matching over 7 bases. The TCR was taken from a man between 18 and 29 years old in good health. The CDR3 sequence: CASSSTGVTEAFF. The CDR3 region has the DNA TGTGCCAGCAGCTCTACAGGGGTCACTGAAGCTTTCTTT.